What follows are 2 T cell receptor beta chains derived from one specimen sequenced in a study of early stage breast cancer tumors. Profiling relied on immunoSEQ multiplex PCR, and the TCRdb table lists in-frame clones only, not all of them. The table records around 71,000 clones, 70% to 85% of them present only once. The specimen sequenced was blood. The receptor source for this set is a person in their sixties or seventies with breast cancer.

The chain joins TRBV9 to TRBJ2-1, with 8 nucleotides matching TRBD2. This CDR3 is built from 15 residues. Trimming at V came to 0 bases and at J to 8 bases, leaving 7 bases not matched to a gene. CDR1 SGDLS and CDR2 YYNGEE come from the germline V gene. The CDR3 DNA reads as TGTGCCAGCAGCGTAGGGGTAGCGGGATTGGATGAGCAGTTCTTC. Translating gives CASSVGVAGLDEQFF.

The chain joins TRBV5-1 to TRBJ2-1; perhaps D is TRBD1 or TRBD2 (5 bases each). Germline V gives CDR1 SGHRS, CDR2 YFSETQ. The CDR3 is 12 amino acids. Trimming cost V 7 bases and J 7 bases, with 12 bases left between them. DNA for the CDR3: TGCGCCAGCGGGGGTCAAGGGAATGAGCAGTTCTTC. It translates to CASGGQGNEQFF.